The rows below give T cell receptor beta chains drawn from one sample of a study of blood T cell repertoires in COVID-19. The method was immunoSEQ multiplex PCR; TCRdb's version includes in-frame clones alone and lacks a portion of them. The sample lists some 52,000 clones; 85% to 90% were seen once. The sequenced material came from peripheral blood. The receptor source for this set is a human donor in a cohort sampled during active COVID-19. CDR3s include the opening cysteine and the closing phenylalanine or tryptophan. The order of the fields is clone size, V gene, CDR3 protein. Clone size is not always given. Where it is, it says once, few, many or a class for expanded clones.

size: -; V: TRBV29-1; CDR3: CSVRQDRGRTGELFF
size: -; V: TRBV6-6; CDR3: CASGTGYNEQFF
size: -; V: TRBV6-1; CDR3: CASSEFVQFPTEAFF
size: -; V: TRBV5-1; CDR3: CASSSWGGDTDTQYF
size: -; V: TRBV19; CDR3: CASKDRDEQPQHF
size: -; V: TRBV28; CDR3: CASRIQGEAFF
size: -; V: TRBV9; CDR3: CASSVDEYRGNTIYF
size: -; V: TRBV2; CDR3: CASSSLDSSGNTIYF
size: -; V: TRBV24-1; CDR3: CATSVGTGYQETQYF
size: -; V: TRBV7-8; CDR3: CASSRTSGYEQYF
size: -; V: TRBV27; CDR3: CASRLQSQGPYNEQFF
size: -; V: TRBV28; CDR3: CASRLWGGNYNEQFF
size: once; V: TRBV4-1; CDR3: CASSLGQANSPLHF
size: -; V: TRBV9; CDR3: CASSASTGQTYGYTF
size: -; V: TRBV7-9; CDR3: CASSPTLAGRTNYGYTF
size: few; V: TRBV5-4; CDR3: CASSLGGAGSNTEAFF
size: -; V: TRBV5-1; CDR3: CASSFYGTGRSYTEAFF
size: -; V: TRBV7-8; CDR3: CASSFTETTDTQYF
size: medium-sized; V: TRBV3-1/TRBV3-2; CDR3: CASSQADREYTGELFF
size: -; V: TRBV11-2; CDR3: CASSLGLGNTEAFF
size: -; V: TRBV30; CDR3: CAWTIAGAASNGELFF
size: once; V: TRBV2; CDR3: CASSDSYYGYTF
size: -; V: TRBV29-1; CDR3: CSALRTGRGDTEAFF
size: once; V: TRBV7-2; CDR3: CASSLRIAYEQYF
size: -; V: TRBV19; CDR3: CASSRESNQPQHF
size: -; V: TRBV2; CDR3: CASSGTSWETQYF
size: -; V: TRBV29-1; CDR3: CSAGTGGGEQYF
size: -; V: TRBV11-3; CDR3: CASSTLDRDDSYEQYF
size: -; V: TRBV7-7; CDR3: CASSPDRGVLDTQYF
size: -; V: TRBV6-5; CDR3: CASRKPGLASYEQYF
size: -; V: TRBV30; CDR3: CAWSGGQETQYF
size: -; V: TRBV2; CDR3: CASSPQGFDEQFF
size: -; V: TRBV7-2; CDR3: CASSPRQRANTGELFF
size: -; V: TRBV10-2; CDR3: CASSSTGGFDTEAFF
size: -; V: TRBV27; CDR3: CASKSPRGRSEAFF
size: few; V: TRBV27; CDR3: CATPIVYQPQHF
size: -; V: TRBV28; CDR3: CASSLHSGREDTDTQYF
size: -; V: TRBV5-1; CDR3: CASSSASPGATDTQYF
size: -; V: TRBV5-1; CDR3: CASKAGGPTDTQYF
size: -; V: TRBV6-5; CDR3: CASSSLLGHNEQFF
size: -; V: TRBV2; CDR3: CASRGQGDSPLHF
size: -; V: TRBV7-9; CDR3: CASNRPGLEDTGELFF
size: -; V: TRBV11-3; CDR3: CASSSQETFTGELFF
size: -; V: TRBV5-1; CDR3: CASSVTPGHQTDTQYF
size: -; V: TRBV9; CDR3: CASSVTDSNQPQHF
size: -; V: TRBV5-4; CDR3: CASSFRVATDTQYF
size: -; V: TRBV18; CDR3: CASSPQYTTGNIQYF
size: once; V: TRBV21-1; CDR3: CASSKGDRENTGELFF
size: -; V: TRBV7-3; CDR3: CASSLSGILTDTQYF
size: -; V: TRBV7-9; CDR3: CASSPAGVSYEQYF